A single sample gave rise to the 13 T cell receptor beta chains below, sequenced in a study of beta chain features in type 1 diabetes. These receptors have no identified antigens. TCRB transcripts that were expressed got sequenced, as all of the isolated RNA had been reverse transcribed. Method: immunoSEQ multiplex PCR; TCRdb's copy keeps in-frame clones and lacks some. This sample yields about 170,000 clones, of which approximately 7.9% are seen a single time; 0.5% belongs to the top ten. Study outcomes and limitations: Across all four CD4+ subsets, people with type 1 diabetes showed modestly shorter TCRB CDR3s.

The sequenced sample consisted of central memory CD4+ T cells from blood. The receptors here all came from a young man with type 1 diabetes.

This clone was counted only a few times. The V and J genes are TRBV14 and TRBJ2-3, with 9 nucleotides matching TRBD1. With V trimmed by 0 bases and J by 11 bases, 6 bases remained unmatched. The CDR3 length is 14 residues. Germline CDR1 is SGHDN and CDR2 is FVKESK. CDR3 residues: CASSQEWGTGLQYF. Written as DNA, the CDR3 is TGTGCCAGCAGCCAAGAATGGGGGACAGGGTTGCAGTATTTT.

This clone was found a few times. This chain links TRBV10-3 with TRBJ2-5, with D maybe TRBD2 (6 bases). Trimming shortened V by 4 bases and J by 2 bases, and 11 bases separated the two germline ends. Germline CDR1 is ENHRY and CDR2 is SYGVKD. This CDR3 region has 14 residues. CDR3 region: CAISGSAGQETQYF. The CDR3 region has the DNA TGTGCCATCAGTGGGTCGGCGGGGCAAGAGACCCAGTACTTC.

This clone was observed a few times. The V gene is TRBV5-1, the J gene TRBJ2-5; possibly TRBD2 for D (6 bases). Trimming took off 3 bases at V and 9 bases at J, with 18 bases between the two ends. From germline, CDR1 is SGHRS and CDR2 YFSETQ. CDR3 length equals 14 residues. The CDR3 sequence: CASSWKTLGGAQYF. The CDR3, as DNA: TGCGCCAGCAGCTGGAAGACTTTAGGCGGGGCCCAGTACTTC.

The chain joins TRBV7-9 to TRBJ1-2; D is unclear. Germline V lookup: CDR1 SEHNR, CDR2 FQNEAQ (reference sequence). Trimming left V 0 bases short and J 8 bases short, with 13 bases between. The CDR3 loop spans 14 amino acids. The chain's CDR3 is CASSLAGPGEGYTF. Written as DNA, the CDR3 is TGTGCCAGCAGCTTAGCGGGCCCTGGGGAGGGCTACACCTTC.

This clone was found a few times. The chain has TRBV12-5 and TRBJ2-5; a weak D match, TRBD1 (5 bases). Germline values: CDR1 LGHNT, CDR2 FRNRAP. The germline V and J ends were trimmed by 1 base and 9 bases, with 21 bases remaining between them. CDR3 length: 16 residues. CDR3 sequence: CASGLGQTQGFRAQYF. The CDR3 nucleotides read TGTGCTAGTGGTTTGGGACAGACGCAGGGCTTCCGGGCCCAGTACTTC.

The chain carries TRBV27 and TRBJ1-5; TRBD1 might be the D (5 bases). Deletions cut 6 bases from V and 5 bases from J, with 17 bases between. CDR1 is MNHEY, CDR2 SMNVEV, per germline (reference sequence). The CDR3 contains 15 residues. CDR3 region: CASSSHGRGDQPQHF. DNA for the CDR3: TGTGCCAGCAGCTCCCATGGGAGGGGAGATCAGCCCCAGCATTTT.

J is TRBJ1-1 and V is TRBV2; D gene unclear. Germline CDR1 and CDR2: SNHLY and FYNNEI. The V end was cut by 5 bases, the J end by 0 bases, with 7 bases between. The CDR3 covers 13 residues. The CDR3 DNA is TGTGCCAGCAGTAACTCTGTGAACACTGAAGCTTTCTTT. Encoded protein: CASSNSVNTEAFF.

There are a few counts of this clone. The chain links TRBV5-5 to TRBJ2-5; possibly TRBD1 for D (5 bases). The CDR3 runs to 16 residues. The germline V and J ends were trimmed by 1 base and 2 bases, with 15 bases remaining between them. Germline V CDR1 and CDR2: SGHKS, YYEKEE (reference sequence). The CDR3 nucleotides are TGTGCCAGCAGCTTGTCGGTACGGACATCGCAAGAGACCCAGTACTTC. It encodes CASSLSVRTSQETQYF. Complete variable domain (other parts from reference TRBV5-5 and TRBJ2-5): DAGVTQSPTHLIKTRGQQVTLRCSPISGHKSVSWYQQVLGQGPQFIFQYYEKEERGRGNFPDRFSARQFPNYSSELNVNALLLGDSALYLCASSLSVRTSQETQYFGPGTRLLVL.

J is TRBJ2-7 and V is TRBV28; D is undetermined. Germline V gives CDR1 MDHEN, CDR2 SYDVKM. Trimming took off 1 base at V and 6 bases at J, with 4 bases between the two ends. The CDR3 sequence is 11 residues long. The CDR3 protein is CASSLFREQYF. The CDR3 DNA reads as TGTGCCAGCAGTTTATTCCGCGAGCAGTACTTC.

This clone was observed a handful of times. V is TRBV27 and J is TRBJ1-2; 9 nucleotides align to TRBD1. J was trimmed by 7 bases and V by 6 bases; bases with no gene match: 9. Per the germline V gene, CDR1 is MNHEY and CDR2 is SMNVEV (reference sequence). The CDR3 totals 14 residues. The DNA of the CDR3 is TGTGCCAGCAGCAGGACAGGGGCCGGTCGTGGCTACACCTTC. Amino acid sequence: CASSRTGAGRGYTF.

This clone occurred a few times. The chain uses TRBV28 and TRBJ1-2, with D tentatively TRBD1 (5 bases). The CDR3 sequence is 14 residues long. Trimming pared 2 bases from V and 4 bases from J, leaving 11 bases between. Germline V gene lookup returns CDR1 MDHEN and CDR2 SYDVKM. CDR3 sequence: CASSLGEGIYGYTF. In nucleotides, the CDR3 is TGTGCCAGCAGTTTAGGGGAGGGGATCTATGGCTACACCTTC.

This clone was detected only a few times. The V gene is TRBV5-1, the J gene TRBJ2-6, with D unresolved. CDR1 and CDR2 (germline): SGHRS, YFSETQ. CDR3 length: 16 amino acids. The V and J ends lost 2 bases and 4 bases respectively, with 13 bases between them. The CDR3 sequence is CASSFDGVSGANVLTF. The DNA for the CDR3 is TGCGCCAGCAGCTTTGACGGAGTCTCAGGGGCCAACGTCCTGACTTTC.

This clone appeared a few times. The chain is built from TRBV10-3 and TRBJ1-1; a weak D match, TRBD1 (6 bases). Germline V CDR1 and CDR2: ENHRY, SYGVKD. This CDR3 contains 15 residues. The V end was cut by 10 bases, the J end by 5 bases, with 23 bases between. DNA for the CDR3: TGTGCCAGCAGAACAGGGAGTGGTTTGGGTACTGAAGCTTTCTTT. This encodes CASRTGSGLGTEAFF.